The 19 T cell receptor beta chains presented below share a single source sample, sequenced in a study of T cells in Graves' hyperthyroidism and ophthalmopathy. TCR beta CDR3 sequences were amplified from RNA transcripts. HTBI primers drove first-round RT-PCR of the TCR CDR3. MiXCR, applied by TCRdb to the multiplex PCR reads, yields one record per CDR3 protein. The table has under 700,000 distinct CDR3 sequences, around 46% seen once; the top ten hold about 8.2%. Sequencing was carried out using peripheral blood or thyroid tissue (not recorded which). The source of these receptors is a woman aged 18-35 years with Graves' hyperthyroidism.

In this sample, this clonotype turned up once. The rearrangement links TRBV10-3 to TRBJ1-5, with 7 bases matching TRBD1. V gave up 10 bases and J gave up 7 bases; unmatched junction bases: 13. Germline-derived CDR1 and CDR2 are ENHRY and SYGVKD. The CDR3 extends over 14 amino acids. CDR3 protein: CASRRTGSSQPQHF. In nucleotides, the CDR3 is TGTGCCAGCAGACGGACAGGCAGTTCCCAGCCCCAGCATTTT.

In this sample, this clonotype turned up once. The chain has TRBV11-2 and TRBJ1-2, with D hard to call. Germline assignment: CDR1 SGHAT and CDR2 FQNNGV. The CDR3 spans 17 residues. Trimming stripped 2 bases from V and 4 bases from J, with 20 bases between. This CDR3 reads CASSLIGHSSGGYGYTF. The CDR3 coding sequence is TGTGCCAGCAGCTTAATTGGGCATTCGAGCGGTGGCTATGGCTACACCTTC.

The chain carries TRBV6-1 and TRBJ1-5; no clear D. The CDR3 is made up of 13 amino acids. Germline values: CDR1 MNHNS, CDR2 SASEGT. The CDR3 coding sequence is TGTGCTAGAGATCTGCAGGCCATGGGGCCCCAGCATTTT. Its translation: CARDLQAMGPQHF.

Here the CDR3 reads CASADRGGGYGYTF. CDR3 DNA sequence: TGTGCCAGCGCTGACAGGGGAGGCGGCTATGGCTACACCTTC. The chain couples TRBV25-1 to TRBJ1-2; TRBD1 matches 8 bases. V shed 8 bases and J 4 bases; nucleotides not matched to a gene: 9. The germline gives CDR1 MGHDK, CDR2 SYGVNS. The CDR3 covers 14 residues.

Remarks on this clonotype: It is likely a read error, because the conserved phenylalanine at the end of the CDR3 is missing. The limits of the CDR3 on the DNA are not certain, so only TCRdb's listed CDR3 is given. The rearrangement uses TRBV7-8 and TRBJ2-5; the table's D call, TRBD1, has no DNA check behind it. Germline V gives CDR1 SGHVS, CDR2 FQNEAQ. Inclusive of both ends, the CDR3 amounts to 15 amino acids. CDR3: CASSYDRGRAVQPRL.

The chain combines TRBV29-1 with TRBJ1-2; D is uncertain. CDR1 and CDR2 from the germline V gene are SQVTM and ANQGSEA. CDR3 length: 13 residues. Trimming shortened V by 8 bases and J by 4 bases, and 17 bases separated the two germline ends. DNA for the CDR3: TGCAGCCCTGGACCCGGTCGTGTCTATGGCTACACCTTC. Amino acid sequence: CSPGPGRVYGYTF.

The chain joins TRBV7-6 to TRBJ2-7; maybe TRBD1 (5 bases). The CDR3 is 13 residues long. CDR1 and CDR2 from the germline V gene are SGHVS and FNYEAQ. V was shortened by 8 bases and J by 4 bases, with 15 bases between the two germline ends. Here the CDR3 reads CASGGPGKYEQYF. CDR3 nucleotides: TGTGCCAGCGGTGGCCCAGGGAAATACGAGCAGTACTTC.

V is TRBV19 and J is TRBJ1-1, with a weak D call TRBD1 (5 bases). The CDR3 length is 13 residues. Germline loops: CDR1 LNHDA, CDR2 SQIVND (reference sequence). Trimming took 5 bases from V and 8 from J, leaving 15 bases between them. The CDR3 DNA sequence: TGTGCCAGTAGTCCTAGGGGTAACTGGGAAGCTTTCTTT. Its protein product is CASSPRGNWEAFF.

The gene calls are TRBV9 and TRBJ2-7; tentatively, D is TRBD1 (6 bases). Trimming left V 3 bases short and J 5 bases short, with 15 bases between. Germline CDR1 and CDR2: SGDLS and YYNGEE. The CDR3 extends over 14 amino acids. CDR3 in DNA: TGTGCCAGCAGCGATGGGGTACAGGGAAACGAGCAGTACTTC. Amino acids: CASSDGVQGNEQYF.

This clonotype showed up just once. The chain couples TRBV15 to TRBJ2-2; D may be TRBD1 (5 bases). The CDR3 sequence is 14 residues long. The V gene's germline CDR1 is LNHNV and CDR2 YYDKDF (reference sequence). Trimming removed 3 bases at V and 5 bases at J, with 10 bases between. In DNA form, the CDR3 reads TGTGCCACCAGCAGCCAGAAGGGGACCGGGGAGCTGTTTTTT. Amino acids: CATSSQKGTGELFF.

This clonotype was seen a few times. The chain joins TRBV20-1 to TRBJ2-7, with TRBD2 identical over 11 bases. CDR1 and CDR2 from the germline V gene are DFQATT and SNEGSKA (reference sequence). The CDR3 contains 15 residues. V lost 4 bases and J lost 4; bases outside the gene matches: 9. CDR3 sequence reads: CSAISTSGSSYEQYF. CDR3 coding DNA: TGCAGTGCTATCTCCACTAGCGGGAGTAGTTACGAGCAGTACTTC.

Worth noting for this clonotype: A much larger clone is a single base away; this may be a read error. The CDR3, as DNA: TGCGCCAGCAGCTTGGTTCGCGGTGAAGAACTGTTTTTT. Protein product: CASSLVRGEELFF. This chain links TRBV5-1 with TRBJ1-4; D remains ambiguous. Per germline, CDR1 SGHRS and CDR2 YFSETQ. The length of the CDR3 is 13 residues.

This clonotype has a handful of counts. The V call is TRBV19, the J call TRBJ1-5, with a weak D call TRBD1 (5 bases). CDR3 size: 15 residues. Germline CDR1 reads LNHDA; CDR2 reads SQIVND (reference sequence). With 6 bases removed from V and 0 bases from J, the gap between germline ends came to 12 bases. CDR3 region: CASRGVGSSNQPQHF. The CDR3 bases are TGTGCCAGTAGAGGGGTAGGCAGTAGCAATCAGCCCCAGCATTTT.

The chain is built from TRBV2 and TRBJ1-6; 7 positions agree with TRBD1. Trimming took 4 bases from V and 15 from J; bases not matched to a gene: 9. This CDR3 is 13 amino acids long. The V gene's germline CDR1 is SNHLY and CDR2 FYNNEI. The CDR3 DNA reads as TGTGCCAGCAGTGGACAGGGTAGGACACTCCTCCACTTT. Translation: CASSGQGRTLLHF.

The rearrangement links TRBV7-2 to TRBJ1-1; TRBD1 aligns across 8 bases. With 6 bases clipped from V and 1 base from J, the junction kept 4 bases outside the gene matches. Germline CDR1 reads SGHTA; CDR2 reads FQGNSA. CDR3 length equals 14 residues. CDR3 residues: CASRQDRENTEAFF. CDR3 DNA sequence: TGTGCCAGCAGACAGGACAGGGAGAACACTGAAGCTTTCTTT.

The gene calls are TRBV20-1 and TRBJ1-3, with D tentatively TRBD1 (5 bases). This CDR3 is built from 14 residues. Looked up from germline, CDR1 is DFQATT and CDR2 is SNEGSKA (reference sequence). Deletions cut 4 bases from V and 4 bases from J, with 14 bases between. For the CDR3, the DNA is TGCAGTGCTAAGATCGGGGGTTCAGGAAACACCATATATTTT. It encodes CSAKIGGSGNTIYF.

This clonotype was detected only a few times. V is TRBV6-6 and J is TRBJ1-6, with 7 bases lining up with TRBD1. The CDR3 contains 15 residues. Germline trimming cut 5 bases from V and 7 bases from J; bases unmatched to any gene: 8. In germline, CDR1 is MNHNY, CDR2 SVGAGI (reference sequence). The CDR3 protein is CASSGLDRRNSPLHF. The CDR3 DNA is TGTGCCAGCAGTGGGCTGGACAGGCGCAATTCACCCCTCCACTTT.

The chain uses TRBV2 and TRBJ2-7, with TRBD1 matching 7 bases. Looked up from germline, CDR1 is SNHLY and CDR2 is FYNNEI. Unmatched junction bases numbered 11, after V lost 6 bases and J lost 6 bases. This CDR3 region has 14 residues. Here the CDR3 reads CASSQDRAIVEQYF. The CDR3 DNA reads TGTGCCAGCAGCCAAGACAGGGCGATTGTCGAGCAGTACTTC.

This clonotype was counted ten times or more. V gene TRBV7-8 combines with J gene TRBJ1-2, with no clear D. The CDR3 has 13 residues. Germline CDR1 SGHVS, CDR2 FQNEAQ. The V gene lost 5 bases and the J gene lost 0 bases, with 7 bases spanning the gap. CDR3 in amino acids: CASSLNANYGYTF. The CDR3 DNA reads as TGTGCCAGCAGCCTAAACGCTAACTATGGCTACACCTTC.